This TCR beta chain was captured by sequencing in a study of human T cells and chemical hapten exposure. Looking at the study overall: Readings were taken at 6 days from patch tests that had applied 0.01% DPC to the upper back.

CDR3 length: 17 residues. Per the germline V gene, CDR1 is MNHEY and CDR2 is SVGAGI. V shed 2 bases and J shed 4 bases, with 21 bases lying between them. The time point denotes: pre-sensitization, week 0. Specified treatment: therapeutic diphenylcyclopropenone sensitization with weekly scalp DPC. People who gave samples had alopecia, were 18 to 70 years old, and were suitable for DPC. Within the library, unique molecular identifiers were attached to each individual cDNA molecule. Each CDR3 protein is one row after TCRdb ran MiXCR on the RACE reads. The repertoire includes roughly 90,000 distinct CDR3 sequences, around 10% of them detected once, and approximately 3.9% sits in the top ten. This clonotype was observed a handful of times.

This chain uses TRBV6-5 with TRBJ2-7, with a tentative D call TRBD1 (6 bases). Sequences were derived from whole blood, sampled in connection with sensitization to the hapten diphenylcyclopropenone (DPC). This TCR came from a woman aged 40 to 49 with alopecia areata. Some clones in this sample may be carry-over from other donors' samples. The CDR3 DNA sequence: TGTGCCAGCAGTTACCGCCTTGCGAGGGGACATAGGTACGAGCAGTACTTC. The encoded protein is CASSYRLARGHRYEQYF.